These 26 T cell receptor beta chains came from one sample sequenced in a study of identical twins. One entry per CDR3 protein results from TCRdb running MiXCR on the 5' RACE reads. Here the sample spans about 1.7 million distinct CDR3 sequences, less than 35% being singletons. What was sequenced was cord blood. These receptors came from a newborn girl in good health.

The CDR3 here is CASSYYDSPLHF. CDR3 nucleotides: TGTGCCAGCAGTTACTACGATTCACCCCTCCACTTT. The V call is TRBV28, the J call TRBJ1-6, with D unresolved. The CDR3 has 12 amino acids. V was clipped by 4 bases and J by 8 bases, with 6 bases between them. CDR1 MDHEN and CDR2 SYDVKM come from the germline V gene. Full variable domain (missing parts from reference TRBV28 and TRBJ1-6): DVKVTQSSRYLVKRTGEKVFLECVQDMDHENMFWYRQDPGLGLRLIYFSYDVKMKEKGDIPEGYSVSREKKERFSLILESASTNQTSMYLCASSYYDSPLHFGNGTRLTVT.

This rearrangement joins TRBV28 to TRBJ2-1; 8 positions match TRBD2. The tail of the sequence fits TRBJ2-7 better, so the J call may be wrong. This CDR3 is built from 15 residues. Germline V lookup: CDR1 MDHEN, CDR2 SYDVKM. CDR3: CASSSPGLDYNEQYF. The CDR3, as DNA: TGTGCCAGCAGTTCACCGGGACTAGATTACAATGAGCAGTACTTC.

The chain uses TRBV2 and TRBJ2-2; D is unclear. Germline V gives CDR1 SNHLY, CDR2 FYNNEI. The CDR3 is made up of 15 amino acids. Trimming stripped 8 bases from V and 0 bases from J, with 13 bases between. The CDR3 nucleotides are TGTGCCAGCCAGAAACGACGTGCGAACACCGGGGAGCTGTTTTTT. Translation: CASQKRRANTGELFF.

This clonotype was found a few times. CDR3 protein: CASSESAGVIYEQYF. The CDR3 DNA follows: TGTGCCAGCAGTGAGAGTGCAGGGGTTATCTACGAGCAGTACTTC. The rearrangement joins TRBV25-1 to TRBJ2-7; D possibly corresponds to TRBD1 (6 bases). This CDR3 region has 15 residues. Per germline, CDR1 MGHDK and CDR2 SYGVNS. Deletions cut 3 bases from V and 3 bases from J, with 15 bases between.

This chain uses TRBV20-1 with TRBJ2-7; D may be TRBD1 (5 bases). V was trimmed by 3 bases and J by 3 bases, leaving 12 bases between them. This CDR3 has 13 residues. Germline V CDR1 and CDR2: DFQATT, SNEGSKA (reference sequence). CDR3 sequence (DNA): TGCAGTGCTAGTCTAGTCAGGGACTACGAGCAGTACTTC. It is translated as CSASLVRDYEQYF.

The chain has TRBV21-1 and TRBJ2-5; TRBD1 is taken as the D call from the table, unchecked against the DNA. TRBV21-1 is annotated as a pseudogene. CDR3 length: 15 residues. CDR3 nucleotide sequence: TGTGCCAGCAGCATACGACAGGGGGCGTCAGAGACCCAGTACTTC. The encoded protein is CASSIRQGASETQYF.

The V and J genes are TRBV29-1 and TRBJ2-1; TRBD2 agrees at 16 bases. V lost 5 bases and J lost 8; bases outside the gene matches: 9. The CDR3 spans 16 residues. The germline CDR1 and CDR2 sequences are SQVTM and ANQGSEA. The CDR3 DNA is TGCAGCGTTCTCCCTGGGACTAGCGGGAGGGGCGATGAGCAGTTCTTC. Translating it yields CSVLPGTSGRGDEQFF.

This clonotype was recorded a few times. This chain uses TRBV20-1 with TRBJ1-2; 8 nucleotides line up with TRBD1. CDR1 DFQATT and CDR2 SNEGSKA come from the germline V gene (reference sequence). This CDR3 spans 15 amino acids. Trimming removed 0 bases from V and 2 bases from J; junction bases left unmatched: 5. CDR3 bases: TGCAGTGCTAGAGATACAGGGGGGGACAACTATGGCTACACCTTC. It yields the protein CSARDTGGDNYGYTF.

This clonotype was observed many times. The CDR3 is CASSLSRGATDTQYF. The DNA for the CDR3 is TGTGCCAGCAGCTTATCGCGGGGGGCAACAGATACGCAGTATTTT. This chain uses TRBV11-2 with TRBJ2-3, with 8 bases identical to TRBD2. Trimming removed 2 bases from V and 3 bases from J; junction bases left unmatched: 4. Germline loops: CDR1 SGHAT, CDR2 FQNNGV. This CDR3 spans 15 amino acids.

The rearrangement uses TRBV6-2 or TRBV6-3 and TRBJ1-2; D unclear. The germline V gene has CDR1 MNHEY and CDR2 SVGEGT. V was pared by 5 bases and J by 4 bases, with 11 bases between. This CDR3 has 13 residues. CDR3 loop: CASSDGGLYGYTF. The CDR3 region has the DNA TGTGCCAGCAGTGACGGCGGCCTCTATGGCTACACCTTC.

This clonotype was seen at least ten times. The genes are TRBV29-1 and TRBJ2-7; tentatively, D is TRBD2 (6 bases). Germline CDR1 SQVTM, CDR2 ANQGSEA. This CDR3 spans 10 amino acids. With 5 bases removed from V and 5 bases from J, the gap between germline ends came to 7 bases. CDR3 bases: TGCAGCGTTTGGAGGGACGAGCAGTACTTC. Amino acids: CSVWRDEQYF.

The CDR3: CASSLAWLSNEQFF. CDR3 DNA: TGTGCCAGCAGCTTAGCGTGGTTGAGTAATGAGCAGTTCTTC. V is TRBV7-2 and J is TRBJ2-1; D is uncertain. V was cut by 0 bases and J by 7 bases, with 10 bases left in between. The CDR3 has 14 amino acids. Germline CDR1 SGHTA, CDR2 FQGNSA.

This clonotype was counted only a few times. The chain's CDR3 is CSVEWAAETQYF. DNA for the CDR3: TGCAGCGTTGAGTGGGCTGCAGAGACCCAGTACTTC. The chain couples TRBV29-1 to TRBJ2-5; D gene ambiguous. Trimming shortened V by 3 bases and J by 4 bases, and 9 bases separated the two germline ends. Germline lookup yields CDR1 SQVTM and CDR2 ANQGSEA. There are 12 residues in the CDR3.

This clonotype has a handful of counts. This chain uses TRBV2 with TRBJ2-7; 11 positions match TRBD2. The CDR3 extends over 17 amino acids. The J segment lost 2 bases and the V segment lost 10 bases, leaving 16 bases of the junction unmatched. CDR1 and CDR2 from the germline V gene are SNHLY and FYNNEI. The CDR3 DNA follows: TGTGCCACCTGGGGGACTAGCGGACCAAACACCCCCTACGAGCAGTACTTC. This gives the protein CATWGTSGPNTPYEQYF.

The genes are TRBV12-3 or TRBV12-4 and TRBJ2-3, with D unresolved. The CDR3 is 13 residues long. The germline V and J ends were trimmed by 6 bases and 11 bases, with 18 bases remaining between them. DNA for the CDR3: TGTGCCAGCAGACCCTTGAGAACAGATGTGCAGTATTTT. It translates to CASRPLRTDVQYF.

The gene calls are TRBV20-1 and TRBJ2-5; TRBD1 might be the D (5 bases). This CDR3 comprises 14 residues. The germline gives CDR1 DFQATT, CDR2 SNEGSKA (reference sequence). V lost 0 bases to trimming and J lost 4 bases, with 12 bases between them. The CDR3 region has the DNA TGCAGTGCTAGAGATCGGGCAGGGCGAGAGACCCAGTACTTC. Protein product: CSARDRAGRETQYF.

This clonotype turned up a few times. The chain recombines TRBV7-8 with TRBJ2-4; no reliable D call. This CDR3 has 16 amino acids. Germline loops: CDR1 SGHVS, CDR2 FQNEAQ. V was shortened by 2 bases and J by 0 bases, with 11 bases between the two germline ends. The CDR3 spells CASSLSRAPAKNIQYF. DNA for the CDR3: TGTGCCAGCAGCTTAAGTCGTGCTCCAGCCAAAAACATTCAGTACTTC.

V gene TRBV4-2 combines with J gene TRBJ2-5, with 12 bases matching TRBD2. With V trimmed by 1 base and J by 11 bases, 11 bases remained unmatched. Germline lookup yields CDR1 LGHNA and CDR2 YNFKEQ. There are 16 residues in the CDR3. Written as DNA, the CDR3 is TGTGCCAGCAGCCAAGTGACTAGCGGGGGTCGGAATGAGCAGTACTTC. It is translated as CASSQVTSGGRNEQYF.

The rearrangement joins TRBV10-3 to TRBJ1-5, with D uncertain. The CDR3 has 15 amino acids. V was trimmed by 2 bases and J by 0 bases, leaving 8 bases between them. CDR1 and CDR2 (germline): ENHRY, SYGVKD. The CDR3: CAISERVNSNQPQHF. For the CDR3, the DNA is TGTGCCATCAGTGAGCGGGTGAATAGCAATCAGCCCCAGCATTTT.

This clonotype turned up a few times. The genes are TRBV3-1 and TRBJ2-1; D perhaps matches TRBD2 (6 bases). V was clipped by 2 bases and J by 4 bases, with 27 bases between them. This CDR3 spans 20 amino acids. Germline V lookup: CDR1 LGHDT, CDR2 YNNKEL (reference sequence). This chain's CDR3 is CASSQFTKAPGLLTYNEQFF. CDR3 DNA sequence: TGTGCCAGCAGCCAATTTACGAAAGCGCCGGGACTTCTAACTTACAATGAGCAGTTCTTC.

This clonotype was seen only a few times. This rearrangement joins TRBV7-9 to TRBJ1-2, with TRBD1 matching over 9 bases. Germline V lookup: CDR1 SEHNR, CDR2 FQNEAQ (reference sequence). The ends lost 4 bases at V and 4 bases at J; junction bases unmatched: 7. The CDR3 runs to 15 residues. CDR3 nucleotide sequence: TGTGCCAGCAGCTCAAACACAGGGGGCGGCTATGGCTACACCTTC. This translates into CASSSNTGGGYGYTF.

A few counts support this clonotype. The V call is TRBV9, the J call TRBJ2-3, with a possible D match to TRBD1 (6 bases). The germline CDR1 and CDR2 sequences are SGDLS and YYNGEE. This CDR3 contains 15 residues. V was clipped by 4 bases and J by 2 bases, with 14 bases between them. The CDR3 spells CASSPRTVFTDTQYF. The CDR3 bases are TGTGCCAGCAGCCCCCGGACAGTATTCACAGATACGCAGTATTTT.

This chain joins TRBV7-9 and TRBJ2-1, with 9 bases aligning to TRBD1. CDR1 is SEHNR, CDR2 FQNEAQ, per germline (reference sequence). J was trimmed by 4 bases and V by 6 bases; bases with no gene match: 7. The CDR3 loop spans 15 amino acids. The CDR3 loop reads CASRLPGQGYNEQFF. CDR3 DNA: TGTGCCAGCAGGTTACCGGGACAGGGTTACAATGAGCAGTTCTTC.

This clonotype was observed a handful of times. The genes are TRBV27 and TRBJ2-7, with TRBD2 identical over 7 bases. The ends lost 7 bases at V and 3 bases at J; junction bases unmatched: 15. The V gene's germline CDR1 is MNHEY and CDR2 SMNVEV (reference sequence). CDR3 length: 16 amino acids. In DNA, the CDR3 is TGTGCCAGCACCGTTAGACCCCCTAGCGGACTCTACGAGCAGTACTTC. Its translation: CASTVRPPSGLYEQYF.

The CDR3 protein is CAIKVRGPNTEAFF. The CDR3 DNA reads TGTGCCATCAAAGTCCGGGGGCCAAACACTGAAGCTTTCTTT. This chain links TRBV10-3 with TRBJ1-1, with a tentative D call TRBD1 (6 bases). The CDR3 is 14 amino acids. With 7 bases removed from V and 2 bases from J, the gap between germline ends came to 14 bases. CDR1 and CDR2 from the germline V gene are ENHRY and SYGVKD.

Only a few counts were recorded for this clonotype. V usage is TRBV2 and J usage is TRBJ2-7; 9 nucleotides line up with TRBD2. This CDR3 is 17 amino acids long. CDR1 SNHLY and CDR2 FYNNEI come from the germline V gene. The V segment lost 0 bases and the J segment 3 bases; nucleotides outside the gene matches: 9. The CDR3 sequence is CASSEAAIAGEFYEQYF. DNA for the CDR3: TGTGCCAGCAGTGAAGCCGCAATAGCGGGGGAGTTCTACGAGCAGTACTTC.